The 16 T cell receptor beta chains listed next were all sequenced from one sample in a study of technical replicates of blood from a handful of donors. Assay: immunoSEQ multiplex PCR; the TCRdb copy retains only in-frame clones and omits some. The repertoire consists of around 80,000 clones, with 90% to 95% occurring once and the leading ten covering 0.38%. Sequencing was performed on T cells isolated from PBMCs. Source of these receptors: a human donor in good health.

V usage is TRBV27 and J usage is TRBJ2-7; D perhaps matches TRBD2 (5 bases). The CDR3 extends over 11 amino acids. V gave up 8 bases and J gave up 6 bases, with 11 bases separating them. Germline CDR1 and CDR2: MNHEY and SMNVEV (reference sequence). The CDR3 DNA is TGTGCCAGCGAGGAGGCTCCCGAGCAGTACTTC. It translates to CASEEAPEQYF.

This clone was observed once. CDR3: CASFTGSGYTF. The CDR3 DNA reads TGTGCCAGTTTCACAGGGAGCGGCTACACCTTC. The chain uses TRBV9 and TRBJ1-2, with D tentatively TRBD1 (6 bases). CDR1 and CDR2 (germline): SGDLS, YYNGEE. The CDR3 is 11 residues long. V gave up 8 bases and J gave up 8 bases, with 13 bases separating them.

Only one count was recorded for this clone. V gene TRBV11-3 combines with J gene TRBJ2-1; TRBD2 matches 10 bases. This CDR3 region has 14 residues. In germline, CDR1 is SGHNT, CDR2 YENEEA. V lost 8 bases and J lost 11; bases outside the gene matches: 12. The CDR3: CASESGLAGEKQFF. CDR3 DNA sequence: TGTGCCAGCGAAAGCGGTCTAGCGGGAGAGAAGCAGTTCTTC.

The chain links TRBV6-5 to TRBJ2-7; D might be TRBD1 (6 bases). Germline V lookup: CDR1 MNHEY, CDR2 SVGAGI. The CDR3 loop spans 15 amino acids. Between the trimmed V and J ends, which lost 5 bases and 2 bases, there was a span of 16 bases. The CDR3 nucleotides are TGTGCCAGCAGTAACAGACAGGAGTTAGCCTACGAGCAGTACTTC. This translates into CASSNRQELAYEQYF.

The chain is built from TRBV27 and TRBJ1-5; TRBD1 agrees at 8 bases. V lost 8 bases to trimming and J lost 6 bases; unmatched junction nucleotides: 9. The germline gives CDR1 MNHEY, CDR2 SMNVEV (reference sequence). The CDR3 consists of 14 residues. CDR3: CASSVGQAPQPQHF. The CDR3 bases are TGTGCCAGCTCCGTGGGACAGGCCCCTCAGCCCCAGCATTTT.

J is TRBJ2-2 and V is TRBV28; D is uncertain. V dropped 3 bases and J dropped 1 base, with 3 bases sitting between them. Per germline, CDR1 MDHEN and CDR2 SYDVKM. The CDR3 runs 13 residues. The CDR3 DNA reads TGTGCCAGCAGTTTTATGAACACCGGGGAGCTGTTTTTT. Amino acid sequence: CASSFMNTGELFF.

This chain links TRBV19 with TRBJ2-7, with TRBD2 as a possible D gene (6 bases). V shed 5 bases and J shed 5 bases, with 19 bases lying between them. The CDR3 runs 15 residues. Germline V lookup: CDR1 LNHDA, CDR2 SQIVND (reference sequence). CDR3 in amino acids: CASSPTGTSLNEQYF. The CDR3 bases are TGTGCCAGTAGTCCCACCGGGACTTCCCTCAACGAGCAGTACTTC.

A single count supports this clone. The V call is TRBV28, the J call TRBJ1-5; 8 bases agree with TRBD1. This CDR3 contains 15 residues. V was pared by 4 bases and J by 1 base, with 3 bases of the junction left unmatched. Germline loops: CDR1 MDHEN, CDR2 SYDVKM. The CDR3 bases are TGTGCCAGCAGTTACCAGGGGGCCAGCAATCAGCCCCAGCATTTT. Its translation is CASSYQGASNQPQHF.

The genes are TRBV25-1 and TRBJ2-5; D gene unclear. The CDR3 spans 12 residues. V shed 3 bases and J shed 5 bases, with 7 bases lying between them. CDR1 is MGHDK and CDR2 is SYGVNS in the germline V gene. CDR3 nucleotide sequence: TGTGCCAGCAGTGATGCTATGGAGACCCAGTACTTC. Translated, it gives CASSDAMETQYF.

This clone has a single count. This chain links TRBV25-1 with TRBJ1-1; D is unclear. V lost 5 bases, J lost 3 bases, and 7 bases lay in between. Germline V lookup: CDR1 MGHDK, CDR2 SYGVNS. This CDR3 has 12 residues. CDR3 sequence reads: CASSQKYTEAFF. The DNA for the CDR3 is TGTGCCAGCAGTCAGAAATACACTGAAGCTTTCTTT.

The CDR3 sequence: CASSAGNTADTQYF. As DNA, the CDR3 is TGTGCCAGCAGCGCAGGGAACACCGCAGATACGCAGTATTTT. The V gene is TRBV11-3, the J gene TRBJ2-3, with D tentatively TRBD1 (5 bases). Germline CDR1 reads SGHNT; CDR2 reads YENEEA. This CDR3 region has 14 residues. The V end lost 5 bases, the J end lost 4 bases, and 13 bases lay between the germline ends.

The J gene is TRBJ2-1, the V gene TRBV6-1; 10 nucleotides align to TRBD2. V gave up 7 bases and J gave up 4 bases; unmatched junction bases: 4. CDR1 and CDR2 from the germline V gene are MNHNS and SASEGT. The CDR3 totals 14 residues. The DNA for the CDR3 is TGTGCCAGCAACCTTAGCGGGGGGTACAATGAGCAGTTCTTC. Its protein is CASNLSGGYNEQFF.

V is TRBV29-1 and J is TRBJ2-7; 9 bases line up with TRBD1. The length of the CDR3 is 13 residues. The V gene's germline CDR1 is SQVTM and CDR2 ANQGSEA. The V segment lost 6 bases and the J segment 5 bases; nucleotides outside the gene matches: 8. CDR3 sequence reads: CSVGQGVENEQYF. The CDR3 DNA reads TGCAGCGTGGGACAGGGAGTTGAGAACGAGCAGTACTTC.

The rearrangement joins TRBV5-4 to TRBJ1-1; 11 bases map to TRBD1. The germline V gene encodes CDR1 SGHNT and CDR2 YYREEE (reference sequence). CDR3 length: 14 residues. With V trimmed by 3 bases and J by 10 bases, 8 bases remained unmatched. DNA for the CDR3: TGTGCCAGCAGCTCATTATCCGGGACAGGGGGAGCTTTCTTT. Its protein product is CASSSLSGTGGAFF.

The chain employs TRBV28 and TRBJ2-7; the D gene is possibly TRBD1 (6 bases). V was trimmed by 1 base and J by 2 bases, leaving 12 bases between them. Germline CDR1 MDHEN, CDR2 SYDVKM. This CDR3 is built from 15 residues. CDR3 sequence (DNA): TGTGCCAGCAGTTTATTGGGGACAAGAACCTACGAGCAGTACTTC. Its translation: CASSLLGTRTYEQYF.

In nucleotides, the CDR3 is TGTGCCAGCAGCTTGGAACTAGCAAATGAGCAGTTCTTC. Its translation is CASSLELANEQFF. The genes are TRBV5-6 and TRBJ2-1, with a possible D match to TRBD2 (6 bases). The CDR3 contains 13 residues. Germline loops: CDR1 SGHDT, CDR2 YYEEEE. V was shortened by 0 bases and J by 7 bases, with 8 bases between the two germline ends.